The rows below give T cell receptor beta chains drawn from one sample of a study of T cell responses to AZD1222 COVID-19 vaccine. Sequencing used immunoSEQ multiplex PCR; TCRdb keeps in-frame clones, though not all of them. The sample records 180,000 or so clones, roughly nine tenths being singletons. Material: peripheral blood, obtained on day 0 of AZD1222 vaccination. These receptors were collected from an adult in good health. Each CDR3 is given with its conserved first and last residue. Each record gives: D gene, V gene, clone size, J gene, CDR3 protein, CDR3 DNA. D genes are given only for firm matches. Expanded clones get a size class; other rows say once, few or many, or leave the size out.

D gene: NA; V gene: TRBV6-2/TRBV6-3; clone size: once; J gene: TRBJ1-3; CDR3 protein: CASSYFGASGNTIYF; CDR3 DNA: TGTGCCAGCAGTTACTTCGGAGCCTCTGGAAACACCATATATTTT
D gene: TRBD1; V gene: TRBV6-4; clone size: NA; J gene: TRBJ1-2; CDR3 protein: CASSDSGQYGYTF; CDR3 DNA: TGTGCCAGCAGTGACTCGGGACAGTATGGCTACACCTTC
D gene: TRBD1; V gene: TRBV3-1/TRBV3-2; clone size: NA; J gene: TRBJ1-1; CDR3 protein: CASSQGQSVTEAFF; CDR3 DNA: TGTGCCAGCAGCCAGGGACAGTCCGTCACTGAAGCTTTCTTT
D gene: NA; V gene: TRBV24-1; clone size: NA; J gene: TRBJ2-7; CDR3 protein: CATSDRTSSSYEQYF; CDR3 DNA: TGTGCCACCAGTGATAGAACGTCGAGCTCCTACGAGCAGTACTTC
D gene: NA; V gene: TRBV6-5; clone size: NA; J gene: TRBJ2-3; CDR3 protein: CASSPPGTDTQYF; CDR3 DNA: TGTGCCAGCAGTCCCCCCGGTACCGATACGCAGTATTTT
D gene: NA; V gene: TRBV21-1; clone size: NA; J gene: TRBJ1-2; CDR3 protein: CASSKTDRGRGGGRGGYGYTF; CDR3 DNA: TGTGCCAGCAGCAAAACGGACAGGGGACGAGGGGGAGGCCGCGGAGGGTATGGCTACACCTTC
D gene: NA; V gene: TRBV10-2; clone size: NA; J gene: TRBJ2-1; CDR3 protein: CASGPLRGTTYNEQFF; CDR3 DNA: TGCGCCAGCGGCCCCTTAAGGGGGACGACCTACAATGAGCAGTTCTTC
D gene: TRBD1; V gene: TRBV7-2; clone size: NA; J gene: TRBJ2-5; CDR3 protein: CASGRRQGAINF; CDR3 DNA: TGTGCCAGCGGGCGACGACAGGGGGCCATCAACTTC
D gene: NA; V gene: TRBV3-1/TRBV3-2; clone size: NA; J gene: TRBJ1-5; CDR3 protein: CASSQGSQGRQHF; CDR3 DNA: TGTGCCAGCAGCCAAGGATCTCAGGGACGCCAGCATTTT
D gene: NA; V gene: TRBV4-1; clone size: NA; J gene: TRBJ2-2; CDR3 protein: CASSQGPNTGELFF; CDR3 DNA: TGCGCCAGCAGCCAAGGACCGAACACCGGGGAGCTGTTTTTT
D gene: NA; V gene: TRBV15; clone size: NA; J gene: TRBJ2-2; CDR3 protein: CATSPHTGELFF; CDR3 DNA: TGTGCCACCAGCCCCCACACCGGGGAGCTGTTTTTT
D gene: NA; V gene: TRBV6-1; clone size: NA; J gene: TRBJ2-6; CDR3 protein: CASSEERLSGANVLTF; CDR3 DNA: TGTGCCAGCAGTGAAGAACGGCTCTCTGGGGCCAACGTCCTGACTTTC
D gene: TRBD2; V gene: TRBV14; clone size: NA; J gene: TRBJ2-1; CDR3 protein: CASSPQLAGSSYNEQFF; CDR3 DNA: TGTGCCAGCAGCCCACAACTAGCGGGAAGCTCCTACAATGAGCAGTTCTTC
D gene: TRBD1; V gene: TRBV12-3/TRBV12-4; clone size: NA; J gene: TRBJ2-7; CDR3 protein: CASRRTGVYEQYF; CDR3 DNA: TGTGCCAGCAGGAGGACAGGCGTCTACGAGCAGTACTTC
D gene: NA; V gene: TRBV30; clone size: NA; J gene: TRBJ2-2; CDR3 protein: CAWSVRRETGELFF; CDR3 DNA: TGTGCCTGGAGTGTAAGACGGGAAACCGGGGAGCTGTTTTTT
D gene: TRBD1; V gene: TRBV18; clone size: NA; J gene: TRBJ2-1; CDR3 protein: CASSPQGAGLGEQFF; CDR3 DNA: TGTGCCAGCTCCCCTCAGGGGGCTGGTTTGGGTGAGCAGTTCTTC
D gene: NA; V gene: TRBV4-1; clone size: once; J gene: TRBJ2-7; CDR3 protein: CASSQVHETHYEQYF; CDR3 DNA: TGCGCCAGCAGCCAAGTACACGAAACCCACTACGAGCAGTACTTC
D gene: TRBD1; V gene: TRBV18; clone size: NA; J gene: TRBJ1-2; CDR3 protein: CASSPPTGNYGYTF; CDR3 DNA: TGTGCCAGCTCACCACCGACAGGGAACTATGGCTACACCTTC
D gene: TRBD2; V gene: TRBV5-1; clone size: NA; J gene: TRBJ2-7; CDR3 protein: CASSLFGTSGSYEQYF; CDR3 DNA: TGCGCCAGCAGCTTGTTTGGGACTAGCGGGAGCTACGAGCAGTACTTC
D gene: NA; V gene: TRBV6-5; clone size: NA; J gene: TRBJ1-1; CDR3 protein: CVGRDIGQNTEAFF; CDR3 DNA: TGTGTGGGTAGGGACATAGGGCAGAACACTGAAGCTTTCTTT
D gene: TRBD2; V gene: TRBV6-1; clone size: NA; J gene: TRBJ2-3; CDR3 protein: CASSGFSGRGADTQYF; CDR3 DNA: TGTGCCAGCAGTGGATTTAGCGGGAGGGGAGCAGATACGCAGTATTTT
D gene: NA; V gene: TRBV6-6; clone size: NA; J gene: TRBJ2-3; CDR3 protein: CASSGLLITDTQYF; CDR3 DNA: TGTGCCAGCAGCGGACTCCTAATCACAGATACGCAGTATTTT
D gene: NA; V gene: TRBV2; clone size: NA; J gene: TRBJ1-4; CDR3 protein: CASSVLSEKLFF; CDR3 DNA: TGTGCCAGCAGTGTTTTGTCTGAAAAACTGTTTTTT
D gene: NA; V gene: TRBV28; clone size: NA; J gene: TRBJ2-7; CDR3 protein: CASSFPQGFSYEQYF; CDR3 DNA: TGTGCCAGCAGTTTTCCCCAGGGCTTCTCCTACGAGCAGTACTTC
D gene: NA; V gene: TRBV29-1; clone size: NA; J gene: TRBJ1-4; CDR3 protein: CSVVTGTNEKLFF; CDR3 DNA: TGCAGCGTTGTAACAGGAACTAATGAAAAACTGTTTTTT
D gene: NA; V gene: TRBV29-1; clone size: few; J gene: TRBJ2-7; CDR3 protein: CSVEDRVGISYEQYF; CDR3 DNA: TGCAGCGTTGAAGATCGGGTAGGGATCTCCTACGAGCAGTACTTC
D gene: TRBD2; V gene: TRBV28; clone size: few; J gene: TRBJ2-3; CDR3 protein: CASSFPSSGRTDTQYF; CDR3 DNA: TGTGCCAGCAGTTTCCCATCTAGCGGGAGAACTGATACGCAGTATTTT